A few counts support the clone carrying this T cell receptor beta chain. Its antigen is unknown. This record belongs to a study of blood T cells in healthy people across ages. A sample-barcoded 5' primer and a J-beta primer mix were used in a second PCR of roughly 7 to 12 cycles. TCRdb independently ran MiXCR on the 5' RACE reads; one entry per CDR3 protein. The sample lists hundreds of thousands of distinct CDR3 sequences, approximately 65% occurring once. General study points: Unknown donor CMV status possibly confounded expanded clonotype changes.

This CDR3 comprises 13 residues. The ends were cut back, 3 bases at V and 6 bases at J, with 10 bases in the middle. Germline V gives CDR1 LGHNA, CDR2 YSLEER. Material for sequencing was blood. The rearrangement links TRBV4-3 to TRBJ2-3; D gene uncertain. The TCR was taken from a man aged 25 to 40 in good health. This CDR3 reads CASSQQGRDTQYF. The CDR3, as DNA: TGCGCCAGCAGCCAGCAAGGAAGGGATACGCAGTATTTT.